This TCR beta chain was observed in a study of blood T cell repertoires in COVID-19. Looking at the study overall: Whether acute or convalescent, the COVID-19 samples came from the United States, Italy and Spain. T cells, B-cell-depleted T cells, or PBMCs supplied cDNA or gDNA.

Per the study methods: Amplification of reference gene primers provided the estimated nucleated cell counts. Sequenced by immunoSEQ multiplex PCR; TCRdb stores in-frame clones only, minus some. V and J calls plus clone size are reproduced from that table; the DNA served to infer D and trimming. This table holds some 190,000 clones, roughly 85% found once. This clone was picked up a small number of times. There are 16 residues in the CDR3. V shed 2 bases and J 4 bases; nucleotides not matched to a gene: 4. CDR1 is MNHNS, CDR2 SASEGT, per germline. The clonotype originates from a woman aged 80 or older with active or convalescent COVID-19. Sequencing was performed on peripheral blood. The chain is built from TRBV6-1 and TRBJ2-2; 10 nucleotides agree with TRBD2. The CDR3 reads CASSEWASGSTGELFF. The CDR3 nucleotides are TGTGCCAGCAGTGAATGGGCTAGCGGGAGCACCGGGGAGCTGTTTTTT.